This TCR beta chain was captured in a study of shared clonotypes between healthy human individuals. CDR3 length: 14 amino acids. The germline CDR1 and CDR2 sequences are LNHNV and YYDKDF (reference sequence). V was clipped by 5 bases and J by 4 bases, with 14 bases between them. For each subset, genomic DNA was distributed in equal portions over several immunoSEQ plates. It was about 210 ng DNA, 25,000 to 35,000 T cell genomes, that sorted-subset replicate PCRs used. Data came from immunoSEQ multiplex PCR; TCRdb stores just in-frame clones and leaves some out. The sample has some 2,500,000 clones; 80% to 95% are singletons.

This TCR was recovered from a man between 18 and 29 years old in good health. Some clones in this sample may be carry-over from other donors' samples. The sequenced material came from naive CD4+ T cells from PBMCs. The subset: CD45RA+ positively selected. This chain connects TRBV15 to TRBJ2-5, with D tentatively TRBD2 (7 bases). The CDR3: CATSAAGEGETQYF. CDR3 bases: TGTGCCACCAGCGCGGCAGGGGAGGGAGAGACCCAGTACTTC.